The next 32 T cell receptor beta chains were all read from a single sample in a study of response to subunit inactivated influenza vaccine. TCRdb reprocessed the RT-PCR reads via MiXCR and lists one record per CDR3 protein. The data contain roughly 570,000 distinct CDR3 sequences, 12% to 15% of them seen just once; the ten biggest clones take up more than 9.5%. This specimen was PBMCs from blood, taken 12 days after vaccination. The receptors originated from a man aged 50 to 60 who received an inactivated influenza vaccine.

This clonotype was counted at least ten times. The chain combines TRBV29-1 with TRBJ1-5; D is possibly TRBD1 (5 bases). The V end lost 6 bases, the J end lost 0 bases, and 15 bases lay between the germline ends. The CDR3 is made up of 15 amino acids. Per germline, CDR1 SQVTM and CDR2 ANQGSEA. The CDR3 sequence is CSVAAGTDSNQPQHF. The DNA for the CDR3 is TGCAGCGTCGCCGCAGGGACGGATAGCAATCAGCCCCAGCATTTT.

This clonotype was picked up many times. The chain has TRBV5-4 and TRBJ2-1, with D tentatively TRBD2 (5 bases). Germline V gives CDR1 SGHNT, CDR2 YYREEE (reference sequence). The CDR3 spans 15 residues. The ends were cut back, 4 bases at V and 7 bases at J, with 18 bases in the middle. CDR3 sequence reads: CASSPAAIAYNEQFF. CDR3 nucleotides: TGTGCCAGCAGCCCTGCGGCGATAGCGTATAATGAGCAGTTCTTC. Together with reference TRBV5-4 and TRBJ2-1, the CDR3 gives the full variable domain: ETGVTQSPTHLIKTRGQQVTLRCSSQSGHNTVSWYQQALGQGPQFIFQYYREEENGRGNFPPRFSGLQFPNYSSELNVNALELDDSALYLCASSPAAIAYNEQFFGPGTRLTVL.

This chain joins TRBV7-9 and TRBJ2-1, with 7 bases identical to TRBD1. After removal of 5 bases from V and 2 bases from J, the junction contained 9 bases not matched to a gene. In germline, CDR1 is SEHNR, CDR2 FQNEAQ (reference sequence). This CDR3 is built from 16 residues. CDR3 residues: CASSDGPGQTYNEQFF. DNA of the CDR3: TGTGCCAGCAGCGACGGACCGGGACAGACCTACAATGAGCAGTTCTTC.

This chain joins TRBV30 and TRBJ2-7, with TRBD2 identical over 9 bases. This CDR3 is 15 amino acids long. V shed 3 bases and J 3 bases; nucleotides not matched to a gene: 9. CDR1 is GTSNPN, CDR2 SVGIG, per germline (reference sequence). The CDR3: CAWRNGLARDYEQYF. The CDR3 DNA is TGTGCCTGGAGAAATGGACTAGCGAGAGACTACGAGCAGTACTTC.

J is TRBJ2-3 and V is TRBV6-2 or TRBV6-3; 11 nucleotides align to TRBD2. The CDR3 runs 16 residues. Germline V gives CDR1 MNHEY, CDR2 SVGEGT. The V and J ends lost 6 bases and 3 bases, in that order; junction bases with no gene match: 8. The CDR3 loop is CASSLRLAGITDTQYF. CDR3 bases: TGTGCCAGCAGCCTACGACTAGCGGGGATTACAGATACGCAGTATTTT.

The rearrangement uses TRBV6-5 and TRBJ1-2; D uncertain. This CDR3 is built from 17 residues. Germline CDR1 reads MNHEY; CDR2 reads SVGAGI. With 2 bases removed from V and 0 bases from J, the gap between germline ends came to 16 bases. CDR3 nucleotides: TGTGCCAGCAGTTACCCGATCCAGATGGGGTCTAACTATGGCTACACCTTC. Translation gives CASSYPIQMGSNYGYTF.

This clonotype appeared a few times. The chain couples TRBV5-1 to TRBJ2-5; 7 nucleotides align to TRBD1. Unmatched junction bases numbered 5, after V lost 0 bases and J lost 0 bases. The CDR3 length is 16 residues. Germline assignment: CDR1 SGHRS and CDR2 YFSETQ. Here the CDR3 reads CASSLGPTGNQETQYF. The CDR3 DNA reads TGCGCCAGCAGCTTGGGGCCGACAGGGAACCAAGAGACCCAGTACTTC.

This clonotype has a count of ten or more. The CDR3, as DNA: TGCAGTGCTAGAGATTCGACCACAGATACGCAGTATTTT. This encodes CSARDSTTDTQYF. J is TRBJ2-3 and V is TRBV20-1; no firm D call. This CDR3 spans 13 amino acids. The germline V gene has CDR1 DFQATT and CDR2 SNEGSKA (reference sequence). V was cut by 0 bases and J by 2 bases, with 6 bases left in between.

This clonotype was counted at least ten times. The chain uses TRBV29-1 and TRBJ2-6; no clear D. Trimming stripped 4 bases from V and 2 bases from J, with 3 bases between. Per the germline V gene, CDR1 is SQVTM and CDR2 is ANQGSEA. The CDR3 contains 12 residues. The CDR3 loop reads CSVAAGANVLTF. The CDR3 region has the DNA TGCAGCGTTGCGGCTGGGGCCAACGTCCTGACTTTC.

The J gene is TRBJ2-7, the V gene TRBV5-1; TRBD1 matches 10 bases. J lost 4 bases, V lost 3 bases, and 7 bases had no gene match. Germline CDR1 and CDR2: SGHRS and YFSETQ. The CDR3 is 15 amino acids. Here the CDR3 DNA reads TGCGCCAGCAGCTCGACAGGGGGCGTTAATTACGAGCAGTACTTC. Its protein product is CASSSTGGVNYEQYF.

CDR3 sequence: CASSVQGYEQYF. CDR3 bases: TGTGCCAGCAGTGTCCAGGGCTACGAGCAGTACTTC. V usage is TRBV2 and J usage is TRBJ2-7; maybe TRBD1 (5 bases). Trimming took 4 bases from V and 3 from J, leaving 7 bases between them. In germline, CDR1 is SNHLY, CDR2 FYNNEI. The CDR3 extends over 12 amino acids.

This clonotype turned up a few times. Its ends do not fully match the called genes, so a read error is possible. The chain recombines TRBV3-1 with TRBJ2-1; 10 nucleotides align to TRBD2. Looked up from germline, CDR1 is LGHDT and CDR2 is YNNKEL (reference sequence). The length of the CDR3 is 16 residues. This CDR3 reads CASRQALAGAPNEQFF. The DNA for the CDR3 is TGTGCCAGCAGACAAGCTCTAGCGGGAGCCCCCAATGAGCAGTTCTTC.

This clonotype was counted at least ten times. The chain employs TRBV3-1 and TRBJ2-7, with D possibly matching TRBD2 (6 bases). The V end was cut by 0 bases, the J end by 5 bases, with 14 bases between. Per germline, CDR1 LGHDT and CDR2 YNNKEL (reference sequence). The CDR3 runs 15 residues. The CDR3 bases are TGTGCCAGCAGCCAAGAACTCCGGGAGTTAGACGAGCAGTACTTC. It yields the protein CASSQELRELDEQYF.

The table lists this clonotype with a few counts. The chain links TRBV6-5 to TRBJ1-3; possibly TRBD1 for D (5 bases). V lost 1 base and J lost 3, with 7 bases in between. The CDR3 length is 14 residues. CDR1 and CDR2 (germline): MNHEY, SVGAGI. The CDR3 loop is CASSYLDNGNTIYF. The CDR3 DNA follows: TGTGCCAGCAGTTACTTGGACAATGGAAACACCATATATTTT.

This clonotype showed up just a few times. V is TRBV18 and J is TRBJ1-1; TRBD1 agrees at 7 bases. The germline CDR1 and CDR2 sequences are KGHSH and LQKENI. This CDR3 is 14 amino acids long. V lost 5 bases and J lost 1; bases outside the gene matches: 4. CDR3 loop: CASSNRQGNTEAFF. As DNA, the CDR3 is TGTGCCAGCTCAAACAGACAGGGGAACACTGAAGCTTTCTTT.

Only a few counts were recorded for this clonotype. V and J are TRBV4-1 and TRBJ1-4, with D perhaps matching TRBD1 (5 bases). Trimming shortened V by 0 bases and J by 8 bases, and 13 bases separated the two germline ends. CDR3 size: 15 residues. Germline values: CDR1 MGHRA, CDR2 YSYEKL. CDR3 DNA: TGCGCCAGCAGCCAAGATGGTCAGGGAGGAGAAAAACTGTTTTTT. Translated: CASSQDGQGGEKLFF.

The V gene is TRBV20-1, the J gene TRBJ2-5, with 7 bases lining up with TRBD1. The CDR3 length is 15 residues. Germline V gene data show CDR1 as DFQATT and CDR2 as SNEGSKA (reference sequence). Trimming cost V 3 bases and J 5 bases; bases outside gene matches: 12. The chain's CDR3 is CSARPPDRVGETQYF. Here the CDR3 DNA reads TGCAGTGCTAGGCCCCCCGACAGGGTGGGGGAGACCCAGTACTTC.

This clonotype turned up a few times. The J gene is TRBJ2-5, the V gene TRBV24-1; 9 nucleotides agree with TRBD1. V was clipped by 4 bases and J by 3 bases; unmatched bases: 5. This CDR3 has 15 residues. Per germline, CDR1 KGHDR and CDR2 SFDVKD. The CDR3 DNA sequence: TGTGCCACCAGTGACCCGGGACAGGGCGAAGAGACCCAGTACTTC. Amino acids: CATSDPGQGEETQYF.

This chain links TRBV7-2 with TRBJ1-5, with no clear D. V shed 1 base and J shed 10 bases, with 14 bases lying between them. Germline CDR1 is SGHTA and CDR2 is FQGNSA. The CDR3 sequence is 14 residues long. CDR3 region: CASSLVFTDDPQHF. The DNA of the CDR3 is TGTGCCAGCAGCTTAGTGTTTACAGACGATCCCCAGCATTTT.

Here the CDR3 DNA reads TGTGCCAGCAGTCCCGTGGCAATCACCGAGCAGTTCTTC. The encoded protein is CASSPVAITEQFF. The chain links TRBV27 to TRBJ2-1; D is ambiguous. V lost 5 bases, J lost 10 bases, and 15 bases lay in between. The CDR3 contains 13 residues. Germline CDR1 MNHEY, CDR2 SMNVEV (reference sequence).

CDR3 sequence (DNA): TGCGCCAGCAGCCAAGGACTAGCTAGCGAGCAGTACTTC. Amino acids: CASSQGLASEQYF. This chain uses TRBV5-1 with TRBJ2-7, with 8 bases that match TRBD2. The CDR3 has 13 residues. CDR1 is SGHRS, CDR2 YFSETQ, per germline. The trim removed 4 bases at V and 6 bases at J, leaving 6 bases unmatched.

The genes are TRBV20-1 and TRBJ1-5, with D uncertain. V gave up 1 base and J gave up 6 bases, with 13 bases separating them. Germline CDR1 is DFQATT and CDR2 is SNEGSKA (reference sequence). The CDR3 totals 14 residues. As DNA, the CDR3 is TGCAGTGCTAGAGCCGGACCATCGAGTCAGCCCCAGCATTTT. Its translation: CSARAGPSSQPQHF.

V usage is TRBV5-6 and J usage is TRBJ2-7; 7 positions agree with TRBD1. Germline V gene sequence: CDR1 SGHDT, CDR2 YYEEEE. V lost 9 bases and J lost 6; bases outside the gene matches: 21. This CDR3 spans 16 amino acids. Here the CDR3 DNA reads TGTGCCACCTCTTTGAGTCCAGGGGGTGTAAATAGCGAGCAGTACTTC. It codes for CATSLSPGGVNSEQYF.

This chain links TRBV4-1 with TRBJ2-1; D remains ambiguous. The CDR3 loop spans 17 amino acids. The V gene lost 0 bases and the J gene lost 4 bases, with 16 bases spanning the gap. Germline V lookup: CDR1 MGHRA, CDR2 YSYEKL. DNA of the CDR3: TGCGCCAGCAGCCAAGATTCCCCCCTTACAGCATACAATGAGCAGTTCTTC. Translation gives CASSQDSPLTAYNEQFF.

This clonotype was counted only a few times. The rearrangement joins TRBV15 to TRBJ2-3, with TRBD1 matching over 9 bases. The CDR3 sequence is 16 residues long. The germline V gene has CDR1 LNHNV and CDR2 YYDKDF (reference sequence). V dropped 4 bases and J dropped 4; count of bases not matched to a gene: 9. For the CDR3, the DNA is TGTGCCACCAGCACAACCGGGACAGGGTTACCAGATACGCAGTATTTT. Its translation: CATSTTGTGLPDTQYF.

A few counts support this clonotype. The genes are TRBV6-2 or TRBV6-3 and TRBJ2-7; 7 positions agree with TRBD1. The CDR3 has 16 residues. Germline V gene sequence: CDR1 MNHEY, CDR2 SVGEGT. V shed 6 bases and J 5 bases; nucleotides not matched to a gene: 16. CDR3 in DNA: TGTGCCAGCAGCCTACGACAGGGCTCGATCAAGGACGAGCAGTACTTC. The encoded protein is CASSLRQGSIKDEQYF.

This clonotype occurred a few times. The V and J genes are TRBV12-3 or TRBV12-4 and TRBJ2-7; perhaps TRBD1 as D (5 bases). V was trimmed by 5 bases and J by 3 bases, leaving 14 bases between them. CDR3 size: 14 residues. Here the CDR3 DNA reads TGTGCCAGCAGTCCTGACAGCCTCTTCTACGAGCAGTACTTC. It yields the protein CASSPDSLFYEQYF.

On this clonotype: Germline and junction disagree at one end, which may indicate a read error. The chain combines TRBV20-1 with TRBJ1-1; 8 positions agree with TRBD1. The CDR3 loop spans 13 amino acids. The V gene's germline CDR1 is DFQATT and CDR2 SNEGSKA (reference sequence). The CDR3 loop reads CSAGDRGTGEAFF. DNA for the CDR3: TGCAGTGCTGGAGACCGGGGGACAGGAGAAGCTTTCTTT.

This clonotype has more than one count but fewer than ten. The chain couples TRBV7-9 to TRBJ1-1, with TRBD1 identical over 10 bases. V was pared by 2 bases and J by 6 bases, with 6 bases of the junction left unmatched. CDR1 and CDR2 from the germline V gene are SEHNR and FQNEAQ (reference sequence). The CDR3 is made up of 15 amino acids. CDR3 nucleotides: TGTGCCAGCAGCTTACGAGAGACAGGGGGCTCTGAAGCTTTCTTT. It specifies CASSLRETGGSEAFF.

V and J are TRBV5-8 and TRBJ1-3, with D perhaps TRBD1 (5 bases). V was cut by 1 base and J by 0 bases, with 11 bases left in between. This CDR3 has 16 residues. Per the germline V gene, CDR1 is SGHTS and CDR2 is YDEGEE. CDR3 in amino acids: CASSLFLTASGNTIYF. The CDR3 region has the DNA TGTGCCAGCAGCTTGTTCCTGACAGCCTCTGGAAACACCATATATTTT. The full variable domain, its missing parts supplied by reference TRBV5-8 and TRBJ1-3, is EAGVTQSPTHLIKTRGQQATLRCSPISGHTSVYWYQQALGLGLQFLLWYDEGEERNRGNFPPRFSGRQFPNYSSELNVNALELEDSALYLCASSLFLTASGNTIYFGEGSWLTVV.

The chain has TRBV10-1 and TRBJ2-1, with 8 bases lining up with TRBD1. The CDR3 has 17 residues. Trimming took 4 bases from V and 0 from J; bases not matched to a gene: 8. Germline assignment: CDR1 WNHNN and CDR2 SYGVQD (reference sequence). The CDR3 sequence is CASSASPGTGSYNEQFF. The CDR3 DNA follows: TGCGCCAGCAGTGCCTCCCCTGGGACAGGCTCCTACAATGAGCAGTTCTTC.

The V and J genes are TRBV7-2 and TRBJ2-1; D is possibly TRBD1 (6 bases). Trimming cost V 5 bases and J 6 bases, with 17 bases left between them. The length of the CDR3 is 15 residues. Germline-derived CDR1 and CDR2 are SGHTA and FQGNSA. CDR3 amino acids: CASSKEGVLGNEQFF. The CDR3 DNA follows: TGTGCCAGCAGCAAAGAGGGGGTTCTAGGCAATGAGCAGTTCTTC.